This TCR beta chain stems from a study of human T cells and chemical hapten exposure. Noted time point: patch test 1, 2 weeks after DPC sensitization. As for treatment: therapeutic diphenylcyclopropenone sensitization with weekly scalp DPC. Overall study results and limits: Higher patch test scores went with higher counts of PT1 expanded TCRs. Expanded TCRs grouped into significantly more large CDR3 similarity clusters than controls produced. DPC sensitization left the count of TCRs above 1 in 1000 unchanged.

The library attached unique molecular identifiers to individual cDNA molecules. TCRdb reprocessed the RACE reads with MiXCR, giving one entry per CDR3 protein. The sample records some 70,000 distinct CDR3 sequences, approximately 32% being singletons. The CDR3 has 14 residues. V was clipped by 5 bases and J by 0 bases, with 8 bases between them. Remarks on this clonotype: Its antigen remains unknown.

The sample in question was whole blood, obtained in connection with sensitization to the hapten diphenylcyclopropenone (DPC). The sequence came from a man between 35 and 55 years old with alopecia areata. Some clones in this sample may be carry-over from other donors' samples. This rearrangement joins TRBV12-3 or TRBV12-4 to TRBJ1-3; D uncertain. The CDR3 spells CASSRRISGNTIYF. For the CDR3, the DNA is TGTGCCAGCAGTCGACGGATCTCTGGAAACACCATATATTTT.